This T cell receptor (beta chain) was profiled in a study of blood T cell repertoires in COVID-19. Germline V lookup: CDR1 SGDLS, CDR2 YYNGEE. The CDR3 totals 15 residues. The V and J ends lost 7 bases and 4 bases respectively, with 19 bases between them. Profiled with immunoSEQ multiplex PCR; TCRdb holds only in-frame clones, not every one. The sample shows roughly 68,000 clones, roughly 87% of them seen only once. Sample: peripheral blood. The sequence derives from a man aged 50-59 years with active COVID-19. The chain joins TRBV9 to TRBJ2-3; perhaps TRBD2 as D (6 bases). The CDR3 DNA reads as TGTGCCAGCGGTTATGGAGGGAGTGTCTCAGATACGCAGTATTTT. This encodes CASGYGGSVSDTQYF. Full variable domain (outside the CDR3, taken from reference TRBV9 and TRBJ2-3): DSGVTQTPKHLITATGQRVTLRCSPRSGDLSVYWYQQSLDQGLQFLIQYYNGEERAKGNILERFSAQQFPDLHSELNLSSLELGDSALYFCASGYGGSVSDTQYFGPGTRLTVL.